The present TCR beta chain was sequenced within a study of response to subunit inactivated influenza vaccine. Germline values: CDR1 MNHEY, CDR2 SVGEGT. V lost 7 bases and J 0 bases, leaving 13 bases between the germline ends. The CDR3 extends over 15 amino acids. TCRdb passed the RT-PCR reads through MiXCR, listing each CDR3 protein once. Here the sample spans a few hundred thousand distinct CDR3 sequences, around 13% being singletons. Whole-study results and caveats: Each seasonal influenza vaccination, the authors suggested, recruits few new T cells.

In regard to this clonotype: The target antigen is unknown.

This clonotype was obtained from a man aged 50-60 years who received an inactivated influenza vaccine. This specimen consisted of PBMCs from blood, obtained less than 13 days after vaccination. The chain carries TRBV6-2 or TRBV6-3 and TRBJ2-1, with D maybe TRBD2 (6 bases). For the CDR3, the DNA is TGTGCCAGCACCTATGGGGGGTCCTCCTACAATGAGCAGTTCTTC. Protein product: CASTYGGSSYNEQFF.